These 11 T cell receptor beta chains share one sample of origin, sequenced in a study of human T cells and chemical hapten exposure. It was unfractionated whole blood from which total RNA was extracted. TCRdb re-analysed the 5' RACE reads in MiXCR, keeping a single row per CDR3 protein. This repertoire shows around 80,000 distinct CDR3 sequences, about a sixth found once; its top ten account for 6.8%. All receptors come from a female donor in good health.

The gene calls are TRBV11-2 and TRBJ1-1; the D is unclear. CDR1 is SGHAT, CDR2 FQNNGV, per germline. The ends were cut back, 0 bases at V and 10 bases at J, with 12 bases in the middle. CDR3 length: 13 residues. The DNA for the CDR3 is TGTGCCAGCAGCTTAGAGGGGAACTCGTTAGCTTTCTTT. Translation gives CASSLEGNSLAFF.

This clonotype was counted only a few times. The chain recombines TRBV5-4 with TRBJ1-1, with 10 nucleotides matching TRBD1. The junction had 11 bases not matched to a gene; V was cut back by 6 bases and J by 6 bases. CDR3 length: 15 amino acids. Per the germline V gene, CDR1 is SGHNT and CDR2 is YYREEE (reference sequence). The DNA for the CDR3 is TGTGCCAGCACCCATGGGGGGACAGGGGAACCTGAAGCTTTCTTT. This sequence encodes CASTHGGTGEPEAFF. The full variable domain, in which reference TRBV5-4 and TRBJ1-1 provide the parts outside the CDR3, is ETGVTQSPTHLIKTRGQQVTLRCSSQSGHNTVSWYQQALGQGPQFIFQYYREEENGRGNFPPRFSGLQFPNYSSELNVNALELDDSALYLCASTHGGTGEPEAFFGQGTRLTVV.

This clonotype was counted only a few times. The chain uses TRBV19 and TRBJ2-7, with 7 bases lining up with TRBD1. Germline CDR1 LNHDA, CDR2 SQIVND (reference sequence). Trimming cost V 6 bases and J 2 bases; bases outside gene matches: 4. The CDR3 is 13 residues long. The DNA of the CDR3 is TGTGCCAGTAGCCGGGACAGCACCTACGAGCAGTACTTC. Translation gives CASSRDSTYEQYF.

V gene TRBV5-1 combines with J gene TRBJ2-5; D gene ambiguous. The V end lost 3 bases, the J end lost 5 bases, and 14 bases lay between the germline ends. The CDR3 is 14 residues long. CDR1 is SGHRS, CDR2 YFSETQ, per germline. The CDR3 region has the DNA TGCGCCAGCAGCTCAGCGACTCCTCCGGAGACCCAGTACTTC. It yields the protein CASSSATPPETQYF.

V usage is TRBV2 and J usage is TRBJ1-3; D remains ambiguous. The CDR3 has 14 residues. The germline V gene has CDR1 SNHLY and CDR2 FYNNEI. V shed 10 bases and J shed 1 base, with 14 bases lying between them. For the CDR3, the DNA is TGTGCCACCTCGAGGATTGGGTCTGGAAACACCATATATTTT. The encoded protein is CATSRIGSGNTIYF.

This clonotype was observed many times. The gene calls are TRBV20-1 and TRBJ1-5, with D hard to call. CDR1 and CDR2 from the germline V gene are DFQATT and SNEGSKA (reference sequence). The length of the CDR3 is 14 residues. Trimming removed 3 bases at V and 4 bases at J, with 13 bases between. The CDR3 loop is CSARTGRENQPQHF. The CDR3 coding sequence is TGCAGTGCTAGGACCGGAAGGGAGAATCAGCCCCAGCATTTT.

This clonotype has at least ten counts. The CDR3 bases are TGCGCCAGCAGCTTGGAGGTAGCGGGAGCAGATACGCAGTATTTT. Protein sequence: CASSLEVAGADTQYF. V and J are TRBV5-1 and TRBJ2-3, with 9 bases aligning to TRBD2. This CDR3 is built from 15 residues. The germline gives CDR1 SGHRS, CDR2 YFSETQ. V shed 0 bases, J shed 4 bases, and the junction held 3 bases outside the gene matches.

This clonotype occurred many times. The rearrangement joins TRBV6-6 to TRBJ1-1, with 7 bases aligning to TRBD1. The CDR3 loop spans 12 amino acids. Trimming removed 4 bases from V and 5 bases from J; junction bases left unmatched: 1. The germline CDR1 and CDR2 sequences are MNHNY and SVGAGI (reference sequence). The CDR3 is CASSSGQTEAFF. The DNA for the CDR3 is TGTGCCAGCAGTTCGGGACAGACTGAAGCTTTCTTT.

The V gene is TRBV6-6, the J gene TRBJ2-3, with D unresolved. From germline, CDR1 is MNHNY and CDR2 SVGAGI (reference sequence). V was cut by 4 bases and J by 0 bases, with 11 bases left in between. The length of the CDR3 is 15 residues. The DNA of the CDR3 is TGTGCCAGCAGTTCCAGACATATTAGCACAGATACGCAGTATTTT. Its protein is CASSSRHISTDTQYF.

This clonotype was found a few times. J is TRBJ2-2 and V is TRBV6-4, with D tentatively TRBD1 or TRBD2 (5 bases each). The germline V and J ends were trimmed by 3 bases and 5 bases, with 13 bases remaining between them. Germline V gene sequence: CDR1 MRHNA, CDR2 SNTAGT. The CDR3 is 15 residues long. The CDR3 DNA is TGTGCCAGCAGTGAGAGGGGCGGTTCAACCGGGGAGCTGTTTTTT. It codes for CASSERGGSTGELFF.

The chain employs TRBV29-1 and TRBJ1-5; no clear D gene. The CDR3 length is 13 residues. V dropped 1 base and J dropped 3 bases, with 7 bases sitting between them. Germline CDR1 reads SQVTM; CDR2 reads ANQGSEA. The CDR3 loop reads CSVEGEDNQPQHF. For the CDR3, the DNA is TGCAGCGTTGAAGGGGAGGACAATCAGCCCCAGCATTTT.